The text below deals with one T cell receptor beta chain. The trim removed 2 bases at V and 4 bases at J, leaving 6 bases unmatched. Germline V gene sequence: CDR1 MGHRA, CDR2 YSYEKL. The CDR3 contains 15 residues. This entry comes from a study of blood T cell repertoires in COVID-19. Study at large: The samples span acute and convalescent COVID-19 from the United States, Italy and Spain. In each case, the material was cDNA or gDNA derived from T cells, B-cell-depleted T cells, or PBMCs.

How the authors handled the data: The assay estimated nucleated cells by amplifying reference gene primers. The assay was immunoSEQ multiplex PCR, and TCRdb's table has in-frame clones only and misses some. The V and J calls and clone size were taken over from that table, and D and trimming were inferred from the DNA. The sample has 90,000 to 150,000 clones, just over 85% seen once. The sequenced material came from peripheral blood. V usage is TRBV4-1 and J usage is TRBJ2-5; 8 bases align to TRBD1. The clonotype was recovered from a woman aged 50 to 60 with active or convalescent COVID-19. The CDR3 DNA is TGCGCCAGCAGCCAATCTGGACAGGGTTCAGAGACCCAGTACTTC. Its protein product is CASSQSGQGSETQYF.